Presented here are 19 T cell receptor beta chains from one specimen sequenced in a study of post-analysis software for immune sequencing data. Notes on the study in general: When patients were compared with controls, 4 or 5 TRBV segments were more frequent, TRBV5-6, TRBV5-1 and TRBV20-1 among them.

The antigens for these receptors are not known. cDNA libraries of TCR beta carried unique molecular identifiers. Each CDR3 protein gets one entry after TCRdb re-called the PCR reads with MiXCR. The sample includes approximately 570,000 distinct CDR3 sequences, around 47% seen only once; the top ten take approximately 1.7%. The sequencing sample was made of blood. The receptors originated from a girl between 5 and 17 years old with multiple sclerosis.

The table lists this clonotype with a few counts. The chain combines TRBV6-1 with TRBJ2-7, with TRBD1 matching 10 bases. V lost 4 bases to trimming and J lost 1 base; unmatched junction nucleotides: 16. The CDR3 covers 19 residues. Per the germline V gene, CDR1 is MNHNS and CDR2 is SASEGT. This chain's CDR3 is CASSVNRDRGRRVSYEQYF. CDR3 coding DNA: TGTGCCAGCAGTGTTAACCGGGACAGGGGAAGGAGGGTTTCCTACGAGCAGTACTTC.

This chain's CDR3 is CASRELTGGNEQYF. In DNA, the CDR3 is TGTGCCAGCAGGGAACTGACAGGAGGCAACGAGCAGTACTTC. V usage is TRBV5-6 and J usage is TRBJ2-4; possibly TRBD1 for D (6 bases). The DNA end is more similar to TRBJ2-7, so the J call may be wrong. The germline CDR1 and CDR2 sequences are SGHDT and YYEEEE. The CDR3 is made up of 14 amino acids.

This clonotype showed up just a few times. The chain joins TRBV27 to TRBJ2-5; D may be TRBD2 (6 bases). Per the germline V gene, CDR1 is MNHEY and CDR2 is SMNVEV (reference sequence). V lost 3 bases to trimming and J lost 2 bases, with 13 bases between them. The CDR3 covers 15 residues. CDR3: CASSFSRGRQETQYF. CDR3 DNA sequence: TGTGCCAGCAGTTTCTCGAGAGGGAGGCAAGAGACCCAGTACTTC.

In the case of this clonotype: Relative to the germline gene, one junction end is altered; a read error may explain this. CDR3 bases: TGCAGCGTTGGAGAGCACGCAACTAATGAAAAACGGTTTTTT. Protein sequence: CSVGEHATNEKRFF. The gene calls are TRBV29-1 and TRBJ1-4, with D unresolved. Looked up from germline, CDR1 is SQVTM and CDR2 is ANQGSEA. The CDR3 consists of 14 residues.

The chain links TRBV29-1 to TRBJ1-2, with no clear D. Germline CDR1 SQVTM, CDR2 ANQGSEA. V lost 3 bases and J 6 bases, leaving 17 bases between the germline ends. This CDR3 comprises 14 residues. CDR3 in amino acids: CSVDSGESKDGYTF. The CDR3, as DNA: TGCAGCGTTGATTCGGGAGAAAGTAAGGATGGCTACACCTTC.

This chain joins TRBV12-3 or TRBV12-4 and TRBJ2-3; D gene uncertain. V lost 6 bases to trimming and J lost 0 bases, with 10 bases between them. This CDR3 is built from 14 residues. The CDR3 nucleotides are TGTGCCAGCAGCTCGATCCGAAGCACAGATACGCAGTATTTT. It specifies CASSSIRSTDTQYF.

Here the CDR3 reads CASSQEERTGELFF. The CDR3 DNA is TGTGCCAGCAGCCAAGAAGAGCGCACCGGGGAGCTGTTTTTT. This rearrangement joins TRBV4-2 to TRBJ2-2; D unclear. The V end was cut by 0 bases, the J end by 4 bases, with 6 bases between. This CDR3 comprises 14 residues. Per the germline V gene, CDR1 is LGHNA and CDR2 is YNFKEQ.

The chain has TRBV11-2 and TRBJ2-1, with D unclear. Looked up from germline, CDR1 is SGHAT and CDR2 is FQNNGV. The CDR3 is 17 amino acids. V gave up 0 bases and J gave up 2 bases, with 14 bases separating them. The CDR3 sequence: CASSLDLGWWPYNEQFF. CDR3 coding DNA: TGTGCCAGCAGCTTAGATCTGGGTTGGTGGCCCTACAATGAGCAGTTCTTC.

This clonotype has a single count. The CDR3 bases are TGTGCCAGCAGCTCACCGGGACAGTCAGCTAACTATGGCTACACCTTC. This translates into CASSSPGQSANYGYTF. J is TRBJ1-2 and V is TRBV7-9, with 7 bases aligning to TRBD1. Germline V gene lookup returns CDR1 SEHNR and CDR2 FQNEAQ (reference sequence). The CDR3 runs to 16 residues. The ends lost 4 bases at V and 0 bases at J; junction bases unmatched: 8.

V and J are TRBV5-1 and TRBJ1-5; D is possibly TRBD1 (6 bases). CDR3 length equals 15 residues. Germline values: CDR1 SGHRS, CDR2 YFSETQ. Trimming cost V 0 bases and J 7 bases, with 14 bases left between them. The CDR3 sequence is CASSLGGSGDQPQHF. In nucleotides, the CDR3 is TGCGCCAGCAGCTTGGGTGGGTCAGGGGACCAGCCCCAGCATTTT.

V and J are TRBV6-5 and TRBJ1-2; 7 nucleotides match TRBD1. The germline V gene has CDR1 MNHEY and CDR2 SVGAGI. This CDR3 spans 15 amino acids. Trimming removed 2 bases from V and 3 bases from J; junction bases left unmatched: 6. CDR3 sequence (DNA): TGTGCCAGCAGTTACCGAGGGGGCATGGACTATGGCTACACCTTC. Encoded protein: CASSYRGGMDYGYTF.

The chain employs TRBV11-2 and TRBJ2-1; TRBD1 matches at 7 bases. The CDR3 sequence is 15 residues long. V gave up 2 bases and J gave up 5 bases; unmatched junction bases: 6. Looked up from germline, CDR1 is SGHAT and CDR2 is FQNNGV. This chain's CDR3 is CASSLHRGRDNEQFF. CDR3 DNA sequence: TGTGCCAGCAGCTTACACAGGGGCCGAGACAATGAGCAGTTCTTC.

This chain uses TRBV3-1 with TRBJ1-2; 7 bases map to TRBD1. The V gene end was trimmed by 1 base and the J gene end by 8 bases; junction bases not matched to a gene: 7. Germline CDR1 reads LGHDT; CDR2 reads YNNKEL (reference sequence). The CDR3 has 14 amino acids. The DNA for the CDR3 is TGTGCCAGCAGCCAAGTCCGACAGGGTGGCGGCTACACCTTC. This codes for CASSQVRQGGGYTF.

As regards this clonotype: An end of the junction differs from the germline gene, which may be a read error. J is TRBJ1-2 and V is TRBV3-1; 7 nucleotides match TRBD1. This CDR3 contains 13 residues. Germline V lookup: CDR1 LGHDT, CDR2 YNNKEL (reference sequence). The CDR3 nucleotides are TGTGCCAGCAGCCGCGGACAGGTCTATGGCCACACCTTC. The encoded protein is CASSRGQVYGHTF.

This clonotype was counted only a few times. The V gene is TRBV15, the J gene TRBJ2-5, with D perhaps matching TRBD2 (6 bases). The V gene's germline CDR1 is LNHNV and CDR2 YYDKDF (reference sequence). The CDR3 spans 15 residues. The V gene lost 3 bases and the J gene lost 1 base, with 12 bases spanning the gap. CDR3 nucleotides: TGTGCCACCAGCAGGGCGCGGGGCAGCCAAGAGACCCAGTACTTC. Residues: CATSRARGSQETQYF. The full variable domain, rest sourced from reference TRBV15 and TRBJ2-5, is DAMVIQNPRYQVTQFGKPVTLSCSQTLNHNVMYWYQQKSSQAPKLLFHYYDKDFNNEADTPDNFQSRRPNTSFCFLDIRSPGLGDTAMYLCATSRARGSQETQYFGPGTRLLVL.

The chain is built from TRBV7-2 and TRBJ2-1; a weak D match, TRBD2 (7 bases). Germline V gene lookup returns CDR1 SGHTA and CDR2 FQGNSA. Trimming removed 0 bases from V and 12 bases from J, with 21 bases in between. The CDR3 runs to 16 residues. The CDR3 DNA reads TGTGCCAGCAGCTTAGCTAGCAGGGGTAACTGGGGGGGGCAGTTCTTC. Its translation: CASSLASRGNWGGQFF.

This clonotype showed up just a few times. The CDR3 sequence: CASSVGGDQETQYF. CDR3 coding DNA: TGTGCCAGCAGCGTAGGCGGCGACCAAGAGACCCAGTACTTC. The V call is TRBV9, the J call TRBJ2-5; D unresolved. The V end lost 0 bases, the J end lost 0 bases, and 6 bases lay between the germline ends. CDR1 and CDR2 from the germline V gene are SGDLS and YYNGEE. This CDR3 has 14 residues.

This clonotype was seen a few times. The chain links TRBV30 to TRBJ2-1; TRBD2 agrees at 12 bases. The CDR3 is made up of 15 amino acids. The V and J ends lost 5 bases and 4 bases, in that order; junction bases with no gene match: 6. The germline V gene has CDR1 GTSNPN and CDR2 SVGIG (reference sequence). CDR3 nucleotide sequence: TGTGCCTGGGGGAGGACTAGCGGGACTTACAATGAGCAGTTCTTC. This gives the protein CAWGRTSGTYNEQFF.

The J gene is TRBJ2-5, the V gene TRBV2, with 13 bases matching TRBD2. Gene TRBJ2-7 matches the end of the DNA better, so the J call may be wrong. The CDR3 spans 16 residues. Germline CDR1 SNHLY, CDR2 FYNNEI. The CDR3 loop is CASIFLGLAGAAEQYF. Here the CDR3 DNA reads TGTGCCAGCATCTTTTTAGGACTAGCGGGAGCAGCCGAGCAGTACTTC.